The following is a T cell receptor beta chain sequence with its context. Germline CDR1 reads LNHDA; CDR2 reads SQIVND (reference sequence). Trimming took 6 bases from V and 1 from J, leaving 6 bases between them. CDR3 size: 12 residues. This sample was included in a study of cytomegalovirus exposure and HLA in healthy donors. With 60 Vbeta and 13 Jbeta primers, the PCR was carried out. The data were produced by immunoSEQ multiplex PCR, yet TCRdb's version contains in-frame clones alone and is incomplete. The profile shows approximately 130,000 clones, roughly 70% of them singletons. This sequence joins TRBV19 and TRBJ1-1; D is uncertain. Sample: PBMCs. This clonotype was sampled from a woman between 40 and 55 years old in good health and CMV-seropositive. This chain's CDR3 is CASSVANTEAFF. CDR3 DNA: TGTGCCAGTAGCGTAGCGAACACTGAAGCTTTCTTT.